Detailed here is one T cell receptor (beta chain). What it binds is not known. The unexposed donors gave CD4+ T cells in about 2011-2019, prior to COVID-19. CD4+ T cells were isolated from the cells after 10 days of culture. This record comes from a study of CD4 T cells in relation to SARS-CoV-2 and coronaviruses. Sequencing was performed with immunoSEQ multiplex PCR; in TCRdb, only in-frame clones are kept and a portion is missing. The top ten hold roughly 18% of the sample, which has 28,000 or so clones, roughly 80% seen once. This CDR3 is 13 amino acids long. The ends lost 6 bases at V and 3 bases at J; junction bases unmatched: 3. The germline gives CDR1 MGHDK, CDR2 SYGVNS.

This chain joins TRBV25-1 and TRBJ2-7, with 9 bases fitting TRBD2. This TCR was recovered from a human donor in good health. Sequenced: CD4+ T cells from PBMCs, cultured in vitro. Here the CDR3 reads CASSPSGDYEQYF. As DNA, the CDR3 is TGTGCCAGCAGCCCTAGCGGGGACTACGAGCAGTACTTC.